Listed below are T cell receptor beta chains from one sample, sequenced in a study of technical replicates of blood from a few donors. The repertoire was sequenced with immunoSEQ multiplex PCR; TCRdb's copy has only in-frame clones and lacks some. The data show about 86,000 clones, around 96% seen once. What was sequenced was T cells isolated from PBMCs. These receptors all stem from a human donor in good health. The CDR3 runs from the conserved cysteine through the conserved F or W. A D gene is named only where the DNA matches it firmly. Clone size appears in some rows only: once, few, many, or a class for an expanded clone.

cdr3_length	d_call	v_call	clone_size	j_call	cdr3_nt	cdr3_aa
13	TRBD2	TRBV27	-	TRBJ2-5	TGTGCCAGCAGTACGCTGCGGGAGGAGACCCAGTACTTC	CASSTLREETQYF
13	-	TRBV6-5	-	TRBJ1-2	TGTGCCAGCAGTTACAGGGGCCTATATGGCTACACCTTC	CASSYRGLYGYTF
15	-	TRBV5-1	-	TRBJ2-6	TGCGCCAGCAGCTTCGGTGATCCTGGGGCCAACGTCCTGACTTTC	CASSFGDPGANVLTF
14	-	TRBV29-1	-	TRBJ2-1	TGCAGCGCTCGAGGCCCGACGGAGGTCAATGAGCAGTTCTTC	CSARGPTEVNEQFF
17	-	TRBV13	-	TRBJ2-5	TGTGCCAGCAGCTTAGAATCGGCGGGACCCTCGTGGGGGACCCAGTACTTC	CASSLESAGPSWGTQYF
19	TRBD1	TRBV7-2	-	TRBJ2-6	TGTGCCAGCAACACTAGGGGGAGACAGGGGGCGCGTGGGGCCAACGTCCTGACTTTC	CASNTRGRQGARGANVLTF
16	TRBD2	TRBV5-1	-	TRBJ2-2	TGCGCCAGCAGCTTGGCCACGGGAGGGAACACCGGGGAGCTGTTTTTT	CASSLATGGNTGELFF
15	-	TRBV29-1	-	TRBJ2-6	TGCAGCGTTGTGACATTCCACTCTGGGGCCAACGTCCTGACTTTC	CSVVTFHSGANVLTF
13	TRBD2	TRBV5-8	once	TRBJ2-5	TGTGCCAGCAGCTGGGGGGGGTCGGAGACCCAGTACTTC	CASSWGGSETQYF
11	TRBD1	TRBV6-6	-	TRBJ1-2	TGTGCCAGCGGGACAGTCTATGGCTACACCTTC	CASGTVYGYTF
14	TRBD1	TRBV25-1	-	TRBJ2-5	TGTGCCAGCAGTGCTTTCGGGACAGCAGAGACCCAGTACTTC	CASSAFGTAETQYF
12	-	TRBV6-6	-	TRBJ2-3	TGTGCCAGCACCCCCGGGGTGGATACGCAGTATTTT	CASTPGVDTQYF
12	-	TRBV29-1	-	TRBJ1-1	TGCAGCGTGTGGGGAGGTGGCACTGAAGCTTTCTTT	CSVWGGGTEAFF
15	TRBD1	TRBV6-5	-	TRBJ1-5	TGTGCCAGCAGTTACTCGATAACAGGGGATCAGCCCCAGCATTTT	CASSYSITGDQPQHF
16	-	TRBV18	-	TRBJ2-2	TGTGCCAGCTCACACGCCTTAAGGCGGGACACCGGGGAGCTGTTTTTT	CASSHALRRDTGELFF
15	TRBD1	TRBV11-3	-	TRBJ2-1	TGTGCCAGCAGCTTAGGACAGGGGGGTATGAATGAGCAGTTCTTC	CASSLGQGGMNEQFF
15	TRBD2	TRBV5-6	-	TRBJ2-1	TGTGCCAGCAGCCAACTTCTAGCGGGGCCAAATGAGCAGTTCTTC	CASSQLLAGPNEQFF
15	TRBD2	TRBV10-3	-	TRBJ2-5	TGTGCCATCAGCCCCGGGACTAGCTCGGGAGAGACCCAGTACTTC	CAISPGTSSGETQYF
15	TRBD1	TRBV10-3	-	TRBJ2-7	TGTGCCACATCACCTACGGACAGGGACCCCTACGAGCAGTACTTC	CATSPTDRDPYEQYF
11	-	TRBV30	once	TRBJ1-3	TGTGCCTGGAAGCTAGGAAACACCATATATTTT	CAWKLGNTIYF